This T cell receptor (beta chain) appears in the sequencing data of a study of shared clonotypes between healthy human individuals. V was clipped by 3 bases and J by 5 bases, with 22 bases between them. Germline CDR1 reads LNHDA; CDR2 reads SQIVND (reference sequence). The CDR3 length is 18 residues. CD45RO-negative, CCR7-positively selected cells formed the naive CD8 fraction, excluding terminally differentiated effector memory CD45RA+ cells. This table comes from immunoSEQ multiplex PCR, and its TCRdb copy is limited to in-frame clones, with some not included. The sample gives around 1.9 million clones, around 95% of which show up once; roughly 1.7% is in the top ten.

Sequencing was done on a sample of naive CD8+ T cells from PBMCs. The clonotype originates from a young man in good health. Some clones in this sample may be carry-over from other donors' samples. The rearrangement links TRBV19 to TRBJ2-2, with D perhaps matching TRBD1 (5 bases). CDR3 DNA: TGTGCCAGTAGTATCGTCATCACAGGAGTTGATCCGACCGGGGAGCTGTTTTTT. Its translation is CASSIVITGVDPTGELFF. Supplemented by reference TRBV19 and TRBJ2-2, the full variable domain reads DGGITQSPKYLFRKEGQNVTLSCEQNLNHDAMYWYRQDPGQGLRLIYYSQIVNDFQKGDIAEGYSVSREKKESFPLTVTSAQKNPTAFYLCASSIVITGVDPTGELFFGEGSRLTVL.